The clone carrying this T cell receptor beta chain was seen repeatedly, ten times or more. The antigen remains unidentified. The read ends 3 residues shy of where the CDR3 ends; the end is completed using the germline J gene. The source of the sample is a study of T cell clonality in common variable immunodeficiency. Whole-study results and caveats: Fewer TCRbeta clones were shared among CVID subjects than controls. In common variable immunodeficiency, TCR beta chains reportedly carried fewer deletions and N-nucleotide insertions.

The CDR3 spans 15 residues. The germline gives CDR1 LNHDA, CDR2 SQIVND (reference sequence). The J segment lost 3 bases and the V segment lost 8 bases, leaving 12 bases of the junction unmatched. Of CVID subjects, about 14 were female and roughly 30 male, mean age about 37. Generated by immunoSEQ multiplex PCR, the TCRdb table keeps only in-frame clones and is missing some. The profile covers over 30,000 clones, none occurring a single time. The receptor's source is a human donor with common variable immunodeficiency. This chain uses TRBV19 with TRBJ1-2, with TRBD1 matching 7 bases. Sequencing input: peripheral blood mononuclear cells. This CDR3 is CASGVQGEVYYGYTF. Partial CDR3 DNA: TGTGCCAGTGGAGTCCAGGGGGAGGTGTACTATGGC.